This T cell receptor beta chain was retrieved from a study of blood T cell repertoires in COVID-19. The CDR3 extends over 16 amino acids. Per the germline V gene, CDR1 is SGHRS and CDR2 is YFSETQ. V was pared by 2 bases and J by 1 base, with 3 bases of the junction left unmatched. Using immunoSEQ multiplex PCR, the repertoire was profiled, and TCRdb retains in-frame clones only, with some absent. The table has around 63,000 clones, more than 60% seen once. The sample comprised peripheral blood. The chain joins TRBV5-1 to TRBJ2-1; 10 bases match TRBD2. This sequence originates from a woman in her fifties or sixties with active or convalescent COVID-19. DNA of the CDR3: TGCGCCAGCAGCTTTAGGACTAGCGGTTCCTACAATGAGCAGTTCTTC. Translation: CASSFRTSGSYNEQFF.